What follows are 27 T cell receptor beta chains derived from one specimen sequenced in a study of Ad26.COV2.S vaccination and SARS-CoV-2 variants. Treatment specified: some 20 received Ad26.COV2.S at low or high dose, single or two shots; five or six received placebo; per-sample allocation not given. Vaccine and placebo recipients were sampled on day 63 after the first injection. Sequenced by immunoSEQ multiplex PCR; TCRdb stores in-frame clones only, minus some. The table lists 350,000 to 400,000 clones, less than 90% of them singletons. The sample in question was peripheral blood, obtained in a trial of Ad26.COV2.S vaccine versus placebo. Receptors were obtained from a person aged 18-65 years who received the Ad26.COV2.S COVID-19 vaccine or a placebo.

The chain couples TRBV9 to TRBJ2-1; weak D call: TRBD2 (7 bases). Germline assignment: CDR1 SGDLS and CDR2 YYNGEE. V lost 6 bases, J lost 3 bases, and 16 bases lay in between. The CDR3 is 15 residues long. The CDR3 nucleotides are TGTGCCAGCACCATATTAGGGGGGGACTACAATGAGCAGTTCTTC. Its protein is CASTILGGDYNEQFF. The complete variable domain, with remaining parts taken from reference TRBV9 and TRBJ2-1, reads DSGVTQTPKHLITATGQRVTLRCSPRSGDLSVYWYQQSLDQGLQFLIQYYNGEERAKGNILERFSAQQFPDLHSELNLSSLELGDSALYFCASTILGGDYNEQFFGPGTRLTVL.

The rearrangement uses TRBV30 and TRBJ2-7; perhaps TRBD2 as D (5 bases). The V and J ends lost 4 bases and 6 bases respectively, with 13 bases between them. This CDR3 is built from 12 residues. The germline gives CDR1 GTSNPN, CDR2 SVGIG (reference sequence). In nucleotides, the CDR3 is TGTGCCTGGACCTTTGATCGGGGCGAGCAGTACTTC. This gives the protein CAWTFDRGEQYF.

Here the CDR3 reads CAGRDPSGEQYF. The CDR3 region has the DNA TGTGCCGGGCGCGACCCCTCGGGAGAGCAGTACTTC. This sequence joins TRBV10-3 and TRBJ2-7; D is possibly TRBD2 (5 bases). This CDR3 has 12 residues. V was trimmed by 11 bases and J by 7 bases, leaving 18 bases between them. Germline assignment: CDR1 ENHRY and CDR2 SYGVKD.

This clone came up once. The chain uses TRBV1 and TRBJ1-2; TRBD1, as called in the table, went unchecked against the DNA. TRBV1 is designated a pseudogene. The CDR3 consists of 12 residues. As DNA, the CDR3 is TGCACCACCCAGACAGACAACTATGGCTACACCTTC. This translates into CTTQTDNYGYTF.

This clone was observed once. The chain carries TRBV27 and TRBJ2-1; D not resolved. V was shortened by 1 base and J by 1 base, with 8 bases between the two germline ends. The CDR3 runs to 15 residues. CDR1 MNHEY and CDR2 SMNVEV come from the germline V gene (reference sequence). Here the CDR3 DNA reads TGTGCCAGCAGTTTATGGGGTCTTTCCTACAATGAGCAGTTCTTC. Protein: CASSLWGLSYNEQFF.

This clone was observed once. CDR3 coding DNA: TGTGCCACCAGCTCAATCCTGGAGACCCAGTACTTC. Residues: CATSSILETQYF. This chain uses TRBV15 with TRBJ2-5; D remains unclear. The CDR3 is 12 amino acids. The germline CDR1 and CDR2 sequences are LNHNV and YYDKDF (reference sequence). V lost 5 bases to trimming and J lost 5 bases, with 9 bases between them.

The chain links TRBV4-2 to TRBJ1-1; D is unresolved. The germline V and J ends were trimmed by 0 bases and 1 base, with 9 bases remaining between them. The CDR3 is made up of 15 amino acids. Germline V CDR1 and CDR2: LGHNA, YNFKEQ. CDR3 coding DNA: TGTGCCAGCAGCCAAGATAGCAGCCAGAACACTGAAGCTTTCTTT. Protein: CASSQDSSQNTEAFF.

This clone was counted a few times. The V and J genes are TRBV2 and TRBJ1-2; 8 nucleotides match TRBD1. Germline assignment: CDR1 SNHLY and CDR2 FYNNEI. CDR3 length equals 14 residues. The J segment lost 6 bases and the V segment lost 6 bases, leaving 9 bases of the junction unmatched. The CDR3 DNA is TGTGCCAGCAGGTTGGACAGGGACATGGATGGCTACACCTTC. It yields the protein CASRLDRDMDGYTF.

The genes are TRBV18 and TRBJ1-5, with 11 bases that match TRBD1. Germline CDR1 KGHSH, CDR2 LQKENI. Losses at the gene ends were 2 bases for V and 2 bases for J; bases not matched to a gene: 2. The CDR3 has 16 residues. The DNA for the CDR3 is TGTGCCAGCTCACCAAGGACAGGGGGCGGCAATCAGCCCCAGCATTTT. Translation: CASSPRTGGGNQPQHF. The complete variable domain, with remaining parts taken from reference TRBV18 and TRBJ1-5, reads NAGVMQNPRHLVRRRGQEARLRCSPMKGHSHVYWYRQLPEEGLKFMVYLQKENIIDESGMPKERFSAEFPKEGPSILRIQQVVRGDSAAYFCASSPRTGGGNQPQHFGDGTRLSIL.

This clone occurred once. The chain uses TRBV6-5 and TRBJ1-2; TRBD1 is a possible D gene (6 bases). The CDR3 is 14 amino acids. Germline-derived CDR1 and CDR2 are MNHEY and SVGAGI. V dropped 7 bases and J dropped 8 bases, with 20 bases sitting between them. CDR3: CASIRGREGEGYTF. The CDR3 DNA reads as TGTGCCAGCATCCGGGGGCGTGAAGGGGAAGGCTACACCTTC.

This clone has only one observation. This chain uses TRBV11-2 with TRBJ2-2; D gene uncertain. V lost 0 bases and J 6 bases, leaving 8 bases between the germline ends. CDR1 SGHAT and CDR2 FQNNGV come from the germline V gene. The CDR3 spans 14 residues. CDR3 sequence: CASSLEMPPGELFF. CDR3 coding DNA: TGTGCCAGCAGCTTAGAGATGCCACCCGGGGAGCTGTTTTTT.

V usage is TRBV5-1 and J usage is TRBJ2-3; 12 bases line up with TRBD2. The CDR3 runs to 16 residues. J was trimmed by 2 bases and V by 5 bases; bases with no gene match: 6. Per the germline V gene, CDR1 is SGHRS and CDR2 is YFSETQ. The CDR3: CASRAASGGATDTQYF. DNA of the CDR3: TGCGCCAGCAGGGCTGCTAGCGGGGGGGCCACAGATACGCAGTATTTT.

The chain is built from TRBV5-1 and TRBJ2-3, with a possible D match to TRBD1 (5 bases). Germline V gene lookup returns CDR1 SGHRS and CDR2 YFSETQ. V gave up 6 bases and J gave up 0 bases, with 14 bases separating them. CDR3 size: 15 residues. The CDR3 loop is CASTLTQGSTDTQYF. The CDR3 region has the DNA TGCGCCAGCACCCTAACTCAGGGAAGCACAGATACGCAGTATTTT.

The V gene is TRBV4-3, the J gene TRBJ2-1, with unresolved D. Trimming shortened V by 5 bases and J by 9 bases, and 11 bases separated the two germline ends. Germline CDR1 is LGHNA and CDR2 is YSLEER. The CDR3 runs 12 residues. The CDR3 is CASSMMGGEQFF. The CDR3 DNA reads TGCGCCAGCAGCATGATGGGCGGTGAGCAGTTCTTC.

CDR3: CASSVLIGEASSPLHF. Written as DNA, the CDR3 is TGTGCCAGCAGTGTTCTGATTGGGGAGGCGAGTTCACCCCTCCACTTT. V is TRBV6-1 and J is TRBJ1-6; unclear D gene. There are 16 residues in the CDR3. V was trimmed by 4 bases and J by 9 bases, leaving 19 bases between them. The germline V gene has CDR1 MNHNS and CDR2 SASEGT.

The CDR3 reads CASRTGEGAGYTF. DNA for the CDR3: TGTGCCAGCAGAACAGGGGAAGGGGCTGGCTACACCTTC. The chain is built from TRBV12-3 or TRBV12-4 and TRBJ1-2, with 7 bases that match TRBD1. The CDR3 is made up of 13 amino acids. V lost 6 bases to trimming and J lost 7 bases; unmatched junction nucleotides: 8.

The rearrangement links TRBV6-5 to TRBJ1-1; 11 bases map to TRBD1. The CDR3 length is 13 residues. Germline CDR1 reads MNHEY; CDR2 reads SVGAGI. The trim removed 7 bases at V and 6 bases at J, leaving 4 bases unmatched. The CDR3 sequence: CASKGTGGSEAFF. CDR3 nucleotides: TGTGCCAGCAAAGGGACAGGGGGTTCTGAAGCTTTCTTT.

The J gene is TRBJ2-2, the V gene TRBV11-3, with 7 bases aligning to TRBD2. The germline gives CDR1 SGHNT, CDR2 YENEEA. The CDR3 totals 15 residues. V trimming: 5 bases; J trimming: 0 bases; junction bases outside the gene matches: 3. CDR3 bases: TGTGCCAGCAGCCCGAGCGGGACGAACACCGGGGAGCTGTTTTTT. Translated: CASSPSGTNTGELFF. Full variable domain (outside the CDR3, taken from reference TRBV11-3 and TRBJ2-2): EAGVVQSPRYKIIEKKQPVAFWCNPISGHNTLYWYLQNLGQGPELLIRYENEEAVDDSQLPKDRFSAERLKGVDSTLKIQPAELGDSAVYLCASSPSGTNTGELFFGEGSRLTVL.

V and J are TRBV29-1 and TRBJ2-2, with D tentatively TRBD2 (6 bases). The V gene lost 4 bases and the J gene lost 2 bases, with 11 bases spanning the gap. Germline loops: CDR1 SQVTM, CDR2 ANQGSEA. The CDR3 length is 14 residues. The CDR3 spells CSVGDSGNTGELFF. The CDR3 region has the DNA TGCAGCGTTGGGGACTCGGGAAACACCGGGGAGCTGTTTTTT.

The J gene is TRBJ1-1, the V gene TRBV2; D is unclear. V was trimmed by 7 bases and J by 1 base, leaving 7 bases between them. The CDR3 is 12 amino acids. CDR1 is SNHLY, CDR2 FYNNEI, per germline. This CDR3 is CASTTENTEAFF. The CDR3 DNA reads as TGTGCCAGCACCACCGAGAACACTGAAGCTTTCTTT.

This chain uses TRBV18 with TRBJ1-5; TRBD1 is a possible D gene (5 bases). V was pared by 5 bases and J by 4 bases, with 12 bases between. This CDR3 is built from 14 residues. Germline CDR1 and CDR2: KGHSH and LQKENI. CDR3 nucleotide sequence: TGTGCCAGCTCATCAGGGACCGTAAATCAGCCCCAGCATTTT. It yields the protein CASSSGTVNQPQHF.

This sequence joins TRBV5-3 and TRBJ2-5; D is unclear. TRBV5-3 falls under the ORF class, with uncertain function. V was pared by 0 bases and J by 4 bases, with 7 bases between. The CDR3 length is 13 residues. The CDR3 is CARSLGNAETQYF. The CDR3 nucleotides are TGTGCCAGAAGCTTGGGGAATGCAGAGACCCAGTACTTC.

The chain links TRBV5-4 to TRBJ1-1, with 9 positions matching TRBD1. The junction had 7 bases not matched to a gene; V was cut back by 4 bases and J by 0 bases. The CDR3 has 16 amino acids. Germline loops: CDR1 SGHNT, CDR2 YYREEE (reference sequence). CDR3 protein: CASSRGTGPMNTEAFF. For the CDR3, the DNA is TGTGCCAGCAGCCGAGGGACAGGGCCCATGAACACTGAAGCTTTCTTT.

The rearrangement joins TRBV6-5 to TRBJ2-2; possible D gene TRBD2, 5 bases. The germline V gene has CDR1 MNHEY and CDR2 SVGAGI. The CDR3 covers 13 residues. V was shortened by 8 bases and J by 3 bases, with 10 bases between the two germline ends. The CDR3 coding sequence is TGTGCCAGCCCCCCGGGGTACACCGGGGAGCTGTTTTTT. Its translation: CASPPGYTGELFF.

CDR3 amino acids: CASSPAQGKNEQYF. CDR3 sequence (DNA): TGTGCCAGCAGCCCGGCGCAGGGAAAGAACGAGCAGTACTTC. The V and J genes are TRBV28 and TRBJ2-7; a weak D match, TRBD1 (5 bases). V shed 6 bases and J shed 5 bases, with 17 bases lying between them. From germline, CDR1 is MDHEN and CDR2 SYDVKM. The CDR3 sequence is 14 residues long.

This chain links TRBV12-3 or TRBV12-4 with TRBJ1-1; D is uncertain. V gave up 4 bases and J gave up 6 bases, with 9 bases separating them. The length of the CDR3 is 12 residues. CDR3 sequence (DNA): TGTGCCAGCAGTTGGACGTCCTCTGAAGCTTTCTTT. Its protein product is CASSWTSSEAFF.

The V and J genes are TRBV4-2 and TRBJ2-2, with a possible D match to TRBD1 (5 bases). The CDR3 length is 15 residues. V lost 0 bases and J lost 7, with 12 bases in between. Germline V lookup: CDR1 LGHNA, CDR2 YNFKEQ. Written as DNA, the CDR3 is TGTGCCAGCAGCCAAGAGGGTTGGGGCGGCGGGGAGCTGTTTTTT. Encoded protein: CASSQEGWGGGELFF.